This TCR beta chain was sequenced for a study of long-term antiretroviral therapy in people with HIV. A v3.0 immunoSEQ assay was performed at survey level. Researchers set sequencing to target about 40,000-55,000 T-cell genomes per sample. TCRdb keeps only in-frame clones here, not all; method: immunoSEQ multiplex PCR. Of 20,000 to 25,000 clones in the sample, 60% to 80% were seen once. Germline CDR1 reads SGHAT; CDR2 reads FQNNGV. Between the trimmed V and J ends, which lost 5 bases and 5 bases, there was a span of 16 bases. The CDR3 spans 16 residues. This receptor was obtained from a woman between 40 and 55 years old with HIV. This chain links TRBV11-2 with TRBJ1-6; D is unresolved. The sample here was unsorted PBMCs, taken about 21 months before starting antiretroviral therapy. CDR3 sequence reads: CASSQTGKRHNSPLHF. CDR3 bases: TGTGCCAGCAGCCAGACGGGGAAGCGGCATAATTCACCCCTCCACTTT.